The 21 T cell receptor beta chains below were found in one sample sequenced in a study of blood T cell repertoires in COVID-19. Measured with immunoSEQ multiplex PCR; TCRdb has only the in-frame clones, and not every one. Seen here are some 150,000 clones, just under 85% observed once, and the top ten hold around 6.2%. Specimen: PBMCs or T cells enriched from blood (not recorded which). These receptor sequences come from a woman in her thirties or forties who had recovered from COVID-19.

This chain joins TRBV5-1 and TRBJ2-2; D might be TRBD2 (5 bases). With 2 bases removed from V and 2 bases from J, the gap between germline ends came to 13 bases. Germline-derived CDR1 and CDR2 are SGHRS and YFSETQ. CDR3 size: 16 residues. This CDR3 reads CASSLRGSLNTGELFF. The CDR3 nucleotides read TGCGCCAGCAGCTTAAGAGGGTCCCTAAACACCGGGGAGCTGTTTTTT.

CDR3 protein: CASSPQGLGNSPLHF. The DNA of the CDR3 is TGTGCCAGCAGTCCACAGGGCCTGGGAAATTCACCCCTCCACTTT. This rearrangement joins TRBV28 to TRBJ1-6; weak D call: TRBD1 (6 bases). In germline, CDR1 is MDHEN, CDR2 SYDVKM. The V end lost 5 bases, the J end lost 7 bases, and 15 bases lay between the germline ends. There are 15 residues in the CDR3.

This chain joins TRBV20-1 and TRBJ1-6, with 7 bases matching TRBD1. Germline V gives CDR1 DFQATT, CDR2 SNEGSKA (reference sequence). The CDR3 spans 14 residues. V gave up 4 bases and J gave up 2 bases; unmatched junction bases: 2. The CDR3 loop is CSANDRAYNSPLHF. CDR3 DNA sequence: TGCAGTGCTAATGACAGGGCCTATAATTCACCCCTCCACTTT.

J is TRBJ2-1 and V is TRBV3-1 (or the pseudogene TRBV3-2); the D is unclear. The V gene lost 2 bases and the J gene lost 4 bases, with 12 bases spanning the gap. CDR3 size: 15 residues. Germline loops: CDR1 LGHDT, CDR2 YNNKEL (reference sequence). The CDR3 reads CASSQSPTHYNEQFF. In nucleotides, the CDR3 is TGTGCCAGCAGCCAAAGCCCAACCCATTACAATGAGCAGTTCTTC.

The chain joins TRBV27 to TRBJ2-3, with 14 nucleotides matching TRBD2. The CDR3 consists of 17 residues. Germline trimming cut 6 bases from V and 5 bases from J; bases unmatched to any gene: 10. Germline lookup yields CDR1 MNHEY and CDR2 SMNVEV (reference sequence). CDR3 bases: TGTGCCAGCAGCCCCGGTAGGGGGACTAGCGGGAGAGATACGCAGTATTTT. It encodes CASSPGRGTSGRDTQYF.

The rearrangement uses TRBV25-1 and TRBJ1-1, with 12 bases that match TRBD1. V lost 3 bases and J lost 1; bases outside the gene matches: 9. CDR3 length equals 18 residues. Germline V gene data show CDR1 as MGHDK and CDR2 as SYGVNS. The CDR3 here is CASSEGTGGFFGNTEAFF. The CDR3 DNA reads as TGTGCCAGCAGTGAGGGGACAGGGGGCTTTTTCGGGAACACTGAAGCTTTCTTT.

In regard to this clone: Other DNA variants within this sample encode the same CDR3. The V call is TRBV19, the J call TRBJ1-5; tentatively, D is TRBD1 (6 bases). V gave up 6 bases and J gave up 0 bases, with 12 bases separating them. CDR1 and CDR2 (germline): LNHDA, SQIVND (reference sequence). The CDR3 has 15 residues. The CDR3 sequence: CASRDRGYSNQPQHF. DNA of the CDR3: TGTGCCAGTAGGGATAGGGGGTATAGCAATCAGCCCCAGCATTTT.

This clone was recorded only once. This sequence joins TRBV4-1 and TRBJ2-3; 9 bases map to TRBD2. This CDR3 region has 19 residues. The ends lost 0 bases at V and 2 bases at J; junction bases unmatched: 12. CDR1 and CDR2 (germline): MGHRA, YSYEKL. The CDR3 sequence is CASSQEPAQPSGATDTQYF. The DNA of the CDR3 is TGCGCCAGCAGCCAAGAGCCGGCCCAACCTAGCGGGGCCACAGATACGCAGTATTTT.

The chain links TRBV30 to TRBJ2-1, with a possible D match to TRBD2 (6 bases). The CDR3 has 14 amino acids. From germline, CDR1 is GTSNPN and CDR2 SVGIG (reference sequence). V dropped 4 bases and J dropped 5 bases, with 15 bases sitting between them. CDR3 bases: TGTGCCTGGACCCGGAGGGGATTCCACAATGAGCAGTTCTTC. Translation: CAWTRRGFHNEQFF.

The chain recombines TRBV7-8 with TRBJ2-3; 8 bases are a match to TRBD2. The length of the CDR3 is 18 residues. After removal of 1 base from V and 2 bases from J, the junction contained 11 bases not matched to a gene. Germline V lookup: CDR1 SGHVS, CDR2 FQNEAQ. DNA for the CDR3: TGTGCCAGCAGCTTAGGGGCCGGTGGTAGCGGGGTCACAGATACGCAGTATTTT. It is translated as CASSLGAGGSGVTDTQYF.

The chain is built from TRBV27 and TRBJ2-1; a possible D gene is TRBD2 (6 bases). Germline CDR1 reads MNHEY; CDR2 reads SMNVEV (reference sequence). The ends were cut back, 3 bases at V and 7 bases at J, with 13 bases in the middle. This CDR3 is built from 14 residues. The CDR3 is CASSFGGRTNEQFF. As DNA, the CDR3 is TGTGCCAGCAGTTTTGGTGGGAGGACTAATGAGCAGTTCTTC.

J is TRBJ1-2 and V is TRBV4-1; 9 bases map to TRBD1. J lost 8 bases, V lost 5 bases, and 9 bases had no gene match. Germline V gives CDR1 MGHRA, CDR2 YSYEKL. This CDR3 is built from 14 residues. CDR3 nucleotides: TGCGCCAGCAGCAGTCCGGGACAGGGTCGCGGCTACACCTTC. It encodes CASSSPGQGRGYTF.

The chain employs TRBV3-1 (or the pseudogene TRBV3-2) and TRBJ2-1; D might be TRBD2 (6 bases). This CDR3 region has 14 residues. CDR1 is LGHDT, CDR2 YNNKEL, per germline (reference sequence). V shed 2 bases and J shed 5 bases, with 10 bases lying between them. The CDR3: CASSQRDFDNEQFF. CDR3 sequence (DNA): TGTGCCAGCAGCCAAAGGGACTTCGACAATGAGCAGTTCTTC.

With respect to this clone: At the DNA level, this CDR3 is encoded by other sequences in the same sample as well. CDR3 nucleotides: TGCAGCGTTGAAGAGGAGGGAAACTCCTACGAGCAGTACTTC. This encodes CSVEEEGNSYEQYF. The V call is TRBV29-1, the J call TRBJ2-7; D is possibly TRBD2 (6 bases). Looked up from germline, CDR1 is SQVTM and CDR2 is ANQGSEA. Trimming took off 0 bases at V and 0 bases at J, with 9 bases between the two ends. The CDR3 is 14 residues long.

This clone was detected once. In DNA form, the CDR3 reads TGTGCCAGTTGCCGGGACAGCGTGTCCAATGAGCAGTTCTTC. It specifies CASCRDSVSNEQFF. The V and J genes are TRBV19 and TRBJ2-1; 7 positions agree with TRBD1. The germline gives CDR1 LNHDA, CDR2 SQIVND (reference sequence). The junction had 10 bases not matched to a gene; V was cut back by 8 bases and J by 6 bases. The CDR3 has 14 amino acids.

The CDR3 DNA reads TGCGCCAGCAGGGTGGGGACTAGTGCTACTGAGCAGTTCTTC. As protein: CASRVGTSATEQFF. The chain joins TRBV5-1 to TRBJ2-1; 8 bases fit TRBD2. The J segment lost 9 bases and the V segment lost 5 bases, leaving 10 bases of the junction unmatched. In germline, CDR1 is SGHRS, CDR2 YFSETQ. CDR3 length: 14 amino acids.

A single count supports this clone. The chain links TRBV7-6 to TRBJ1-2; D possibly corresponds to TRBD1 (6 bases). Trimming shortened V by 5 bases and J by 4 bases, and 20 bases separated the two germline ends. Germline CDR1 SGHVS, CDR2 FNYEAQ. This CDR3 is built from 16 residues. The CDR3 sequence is CASSQSLAGDGYGYTF. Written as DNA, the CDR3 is TGTGCCAGCAGCCAAAGCCTGGCAGGGGATGGCTATGGCTACACCTTC.

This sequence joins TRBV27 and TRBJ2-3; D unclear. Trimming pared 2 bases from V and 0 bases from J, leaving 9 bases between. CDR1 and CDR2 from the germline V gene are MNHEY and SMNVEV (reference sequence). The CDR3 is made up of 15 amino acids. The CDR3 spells CASSLRQASTDTQYF. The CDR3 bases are TGTGCCAGCAGTTTACGGCAGGCTAGCACAGATACGCAGTATTTT.

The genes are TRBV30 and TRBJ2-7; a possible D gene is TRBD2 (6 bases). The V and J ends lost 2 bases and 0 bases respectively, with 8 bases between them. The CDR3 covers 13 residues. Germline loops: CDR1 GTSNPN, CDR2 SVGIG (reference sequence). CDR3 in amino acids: CAWSSGSSYEQYF. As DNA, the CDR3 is TGTGCCTGGAGTTCCGGGAGCTCCTACGAGCAGTACTTC.

CDR3 sequence: CAWTKTGMNTEAFF. CDR3 in DNA: TGTGCCTGGACCAAGACAGGAATGAACACTGAAGCTTTCTTT. The chain links TRBV30 to TRBJ1-1, with TRBD1 as a possible D gene (6 bases). From germline, CDR1 is GTSNPN and CDR2 SVGIG (reference sequence). Trimming stripped 4 bases from V and 0 bases from J, with 12 bases between. The CDR3 loop spans 14 amino acids.

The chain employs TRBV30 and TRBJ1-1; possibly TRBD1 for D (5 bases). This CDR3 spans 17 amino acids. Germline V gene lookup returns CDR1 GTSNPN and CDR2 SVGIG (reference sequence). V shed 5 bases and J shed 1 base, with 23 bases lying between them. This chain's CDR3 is CAWGRGKIGTGNTEAFF. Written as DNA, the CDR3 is TGTGCCTGGGGACGGGGGAAGATAGGGACGGGGAACACTGAAGCTTTCTTT.